This paragraph reports one T cell receptor beta chain. What antigen it recognizes has not been identified. No base quality values were provided; no much bigger clone lies one nucleotide off. TCRbeta CDR3 regions were amplified from genomic DNA using the immunoSEQ Assay, a bias-controlled multiplex PCR. Per the original workflow: Nucleated cell counts per sample were estimated from amplification of reference gene primers within the assay. To quantify the absolute abundance of each unique TCRbeta CDR3 rearrangement, sequence reads were collapsed and filtered. For each sample, productive Simpson clonality was calculated by taking the square root of Simpson's diversity index across productive rearrangements. TCRdb holds this immuneACCESS table with in-frame rearrangements only. Some clones are missing; in checked studies, unresolved V genes explain under half, and the rest has no known cause. V, J and clone size are taken as reported in that table, and D and trimming were inferred from the DNA itself. The sample contains tens of thousands of clones, around 87% of them found a single time. Under 8.5% of the sample lies in the top ten.

V and J lose 2 bases and 0 bases, and a span of 8 bases separates them. Spanning cysteine to phenylalanine, the CDR3 consists of 15 amino acids. Only the CDR3 DNA stays, 45 bases, in frame from base 1. Sequences MDHEN (CDR1) and SYDVKM (CDR2) are obtained from the germline V gene. The data belong to a study of blood T cell repertoires in COVID-19 (dated by TCRdb to 2020 to 2021). For the study in its entirety: Samples covering the acute and convalescent phases of COVID-19 were provided by collaborators in the United States, Italy and Spain. Where HLA class I and class II types were available, the types were taken from metadata supplied by the sample provider, not from assay-based typing. The repertoires were released in a freely available public database intended as a resource for research on the immune response to SARS-CoV-2. The material from the prospective study consisted of cDNA or gDNA derived from T cells, B-cell-depleted T cells, or PBMCs. Subjects who had been exposed to COVID-19, were actively infected with it, or had recovered from it provided the deeply sampled blood TCRbeta repertoires that made up the dataset. The sample metadata nearly always contained a de-identified subject ID, COVID-19 status, age in years and sex. The samples were drawn from two sources: the first 160 participants of the ongoing ImmuneRACE study, and 1,254 subjects contributed by 6 global collaborators. General findings and caveats noted by the study authors: How much clinical and demographic metadata was included differed by source and by participant, and the metadata was provided uncurated.

The collaborating institutions used their own protocols to collect whole blood in K2EDTA tubes. For TCRbeta analysis, collaborators shipped samples in one of three forms: frozen whole blood, isolated PBMCs, or DNA extracted from either of those sample types. The clonotype originates from a man older than 75 with active or convalescent COVID-19. The chain links TRBV28 with TRBJ1-3; the D gene is unclear. The specimen sequenced was peripheral blood. The DNA sequence is given as TGTGCCAGCAGTTTACAGTATCGCTCTGGAAACACCATATATTTT. It codes for CASSLQYRSGNTIYF.